This T cell receptor (beta chain) was sequenced during a study of T-cell reconstitution after alpha-beta-depleted transplantation in children. Trimming cost V 5 bases and J 4 bases, with 9 bases left between them. CDR1 and CDR2 (germline): SGHRS, YFSETQ. This CDR3 has 13 residues. The study's findings and limits: At around two months after transplant, the alpha-beta T cells were reportedly derived from several hundred expanded clones that came from non-depleted graft cells. At the one-year point after transplant, T-cell counts and TCRbeta diversity were found to come mostly from T cells that had been newly produced.

Unique molecular identifiers were used in preparing the TCRbeta library. Each CDR3 protein gets one entry after TCRdb re-called the PCR reads with MiXCR. The sample has a few hundred thousand distinct CDR3 sequences, approximately 23% seen once. On this clonotype: The antigen is undetermined.

Source: PBMCs, mostly from graft donor cells, taken 180 days after TCRalphabeta/CD19-depleted stem cell transplant. This chain connects TRBV5-1 to TRBJ1-4, with D perhaps TRBD1 (5 bases). This TCR derives from a male patient younger than 18 who had a stem cell transplant for acute lymphoblastic leukemia, so the T cells may come from the graft donor. CDR3: CASRGTDNEKLFF. The DNA of the CDR3 is TGCGCCAGCAGAGGGACCGATAATGAAAAACTGTTTTTT. Complete variable domain (other parts from reference TRBV5-1 and TRBJ1-4): KAGVTQTPRYLIKTRGQQVTLSCSPISGHRSVSWYQQTPGQGLQFLFEYFSETQRNKGNFPGRFSGRQFSNSRSEMNVSTLELGDSALYLCASRGTDNEKLFFGSGTQLSVL.